This entry lists 28 T cell receptor beta chains sequenced from one sample in a study of blood T cells in healthy people across ages. A second PCR, run for about 6 to 11 cycles, used a sample-barcoded 5' primer plus a J-beta primer mix. TCRdb analysed the 5' RACE reads with MiXCR anew, one entry per CDR3 protein. The profile shows over a million distinct CDR3 sequences, 20% to 25% of them singletons. These data also formed part of another study, on T cells of mothers and their children.

The sample comprised blood. The source is a girl aged 2-10 years in good health.

This clonotype showed up just once. This rearrangement joins TRBV24-1 to TRBJ2-5; D is ambiguous. The CDR3 loop spans 16 amino acids. The V gene's germline CDR1 is KGHDR and CDR2 SFDVKD. The germline V and J ends were trimmed by 3 bases and 1 base, with 14 bases remaining between them. The DNA of the CDR3 is TGTGCCACCAGTGATCAGAAAGGAGATTTCCAAGAGACCCAGTACTTC. Its protein is CATSDQKGDFQETQYF.

The rearrangement joins TRBV24-1 to TRBJ2-5; D is possibly TRBD1 (6 bases). The tail of the sequence fits TRBJ2-7 better, so the J call may be wrong. Germline V gene lookup returns CDR1 KGHDR and CDR2 SFDVKD. The CDR3 extends over 13 amino acids. Here the CDR3 DNA reads TGTGCCACCAGTCCCAGGGGCTCCTACGAGCAGTACTTC. Its translation is CATSPRGSYEQYF.

This clonotype was picked up a small number of times. The CDR3 DNA reads as TGTGCCATCAAGGGGACAGGGGCCTACGAGCAGTACTTC. This codes for CAIKGTGAYEQYF. J is TRBJ2-5 and V is TRBV10-3, with 10 bases fitting TRBD1. The tail of the sequence fits TRBJ2-7 better, so the J call may be wrong. The length of the CDR3 is 13 residues. Germline V gives CDR1 ENHRY, CDR2 SYGVKD.

The J gene is TRBJ1-6, the V gene TRBV20-1; no definite D call. The germline V gene encodes CDR1 DFQATT and CDR2 SNEGSKA (reference sequence). The CDR3 sequence is 12 residues long. The V and J ends lost 3 bases and 8 bases respectively, with 8 bases between them. In DNA, the CDR3 is TGCAGTGCTAGTAGGGCAGATTCACCCCTCCACTTT. It translates to CSASRADSPLHF.

The CDR3 DNA reads TGTGCCAGCAGCCAAACGGGACTAGTTATCTACGAGCAGTACTTC. This codes for CASSQTGLVIYEQYF. This rearrangement joins TRBV3-1 to TRBJ2-7; 8 bases are shared with TRBD2. The ends lost 2 bases at V and 3 bases at J; junction bases unmatched: 6. The CDR3 sequence is 15 residues long. Germline V gene data show CDR1 as LGHDT and CDR2 as YNNKEL (reference sequence).

In its sample, this clonotype was seen a few times. The chain joins TRBV7-9 to TRBJ2-1; D gene unclear. The V and J ends lost 0 bases and 4 bases respectively, with 7 bases between them. The CDR3 has 14 amino acids. Germline loops: CDR1 SEHNR, CDR2 FQNEAQ (reference sequence). CDR3 loop: CASSLALGYNEQFF. Here the CDR3 DNA reads TGTGCCAGCAGCTTAGCTTTGGGGTACAATGAGCAGTTCTTC.

This clonotype was observed a handful of times. Being one base from a much bigger clone, this may be a read error. V gene TRBV24-1 combines with J gene TRBJ2-2, with D tentatively TRBD2 (5 bases). The CDR3 contains 13 residues. Germline assignment: CDR1 KGHDR and CDR2 SFDVKD. CDR3 loop: CATSDLFAGELLF. The CDR3 region has the DNA TGTGCCACCAGTGATTTGTTTGCCGGGGAGCTGCTTTTT.

The chain uses TRBV18 and TRBJ2-5, with D maybe TRBD2 (5 bases). Germline V gene sequence: CDR1 KGHSH, CDR2 LQKENI. The V end lost 0 bases, the J end lost 1 base, and 6 bases lay between the germline ends. This CDR3 contains 14 residues. The CDR3 loop is CASSPPSAQETQYF. CDR3 DNA: TGTGCCAGCTCACCACCTAGCGCCCAAGAGACCCAGTACTTC.

This clonotype showed up just a few times. CDR3 DNA sequence: TGTGCCAGCTCACCGACGGGACAGCCGATTGGGCAGTACTTC. It codes for CASSPTGQPIGQYF. The J gene is TRBJ2-7, the V gene TRBV18; 7 nucleotides line up with TRBD1. V lost 3 bases, J lost 9 bases, and 11 bases stayed unmatched. This CDR3 has 14 residues. The V gene's germline CDR1 is KGHSH and CDR2 LQKENI.

V gene TRBV11-2 combines with J gene TRBJ2-7; D gene uncertain. Germline V gene lookup returns CDR1 SGHAT and CDR2 FQNNGV. Trimming left V 0 bases short and J 3 bases short, with 6 bases between. The CDR3 is 13 residues long. The CDR3 loop is CASSLDWVYEQYF. CDR3 DNA: TGTGCCAGCAGCTTAGACTGGGTCTACGAGCAGTACTTC.

This chain uses TRBV29-1 with TRBJ2-5; TRBD2 matches at 10 bases. Germline V CDR1 and CDR2: SQVTM, ANQGSEA. The CDR3 is made up of 13 amino acids. V lost 6 bases, J lost 4 bases, and 5 bases stayed unmatched. CDR3 in DNA: TGCAGCGTCAAGACTAGCGGGCCAGAGACCCAGTACTTC. Residues: CSVKTSGPETQYF.

This chain uses TRBV28 with TRBJ2-5, with 9 bases that match TRBD2. The J call may be in error: the DNA end matches TRBJ2-1 better. The V gene's germline CDR1 is MDHEN and CDR2 SYDVKM. The CDR3 runs 15 residues. CDR3 region: CASSASLAGSNEQFF. The DNA for the CDR3 is TGTGCCAGCAGTGCGTCGCTAGCGGGAAGCAATGAGCAGTTCTTC.

Notes on this clonotype: The junction shows a germline mismatch at one end, possibly a read error. V is TRBV3-1 and J is TRBJ2-5; D is unresolved. The germline V gene has CDR1 LGHDT and CDR2 YNNKEL (reference sequence). This CDR3 has 15 amino acids. Written as DNA, the CDR3 is TGTGCAAGCAGCCAAATCAGAGGCAGTCAAGAGACCCAGTACTTC. It yields the protein CASSQIRGSQETQYF.

V gene TRBV7-9 combines with J gene TRBJ2-7; 8 nucleotides agree with TRBD1. This CDR3 has 15 residues. Germline values: CDR1 SEHNR, CDR2 FQNEAQ (reference sequence). J was trimmed by 5 bases and V by 1 base; bases with no gene match: 7. The CDR3 DNA is TGTGCCAGCAGCTTAGACTCAGGGGGCGTTGACGAGCAGTACTTC. This codes for CASSLDSGGVDEQYF. The full variable domain, completed using reference TRBV7-9 and TRBJ2-7, is DTGVSQNPRHKITKRGQNVTFRCDPISEHNRLYWYRQTLGQGPEFLTYFQNEAQLEKSRLLSDRFSAERPKGSFSTLEIQRTEQGDSAMYLCASSLDSGGVDEQYFGPGTRLTVT.

This rearrangement joins TRBV4-2 to TRBJ2-7; D is undetermined. The CDR3 length is 13 residues. Germline loops: CDR1 LGHNA, CDR2 YNFKEQ. The V gene lost 4 bases and the J gene lost 7 bases, with 14 bases spanning the gap. CDR3 in DNA: TGTGCCAGCAGCCCCCCCCGGGCACCTGAGCAGTACTTC. This codes for CASSPPRAPEQYF.

The sample holds a few counts of this clonotype. The chain combines TRBV7-9 with TRBJ2-6, with D possibly called TRBD1 or TRBD2 (5 bases each). V was shortened by 4 bases and J by 0 bases, with 19 bases between the two germline ends. The CDR3 length is 19 residues. CDR1 SEHNR and CDR2 FQNEAQ come from the germline V gene (reference sequence). Written as DNA, the CDR3 is TGTGCCAGCAGCTCCCCAGAAAGGGACGTCCACTCTGGGGCCAACGTCCTGACTTTC. Encoded protein: CASSSPERDVHSGANVLTF.

A remark on this clonotype: Being one base from a much bigger clone, this may be a read error. The chain is built from TRBV25-1 and TRBJ2-5; D ambiguous. The J call is uncertain, as TRBJ2-7 better fits the DNA end. The CDR3 spans 11 residues. The germline V gene encodes CDR1 MGHDK and CDR2 SYGVNS. CDR3 in amino acids: CASSEWDEQYF. The CDR3 coding sequence is TGTGCCAGCAGTGAATGGGACGAGCAGTACTTC.

CDR3 residues: CASSLGVEQETQYF. Here the CDR3 DNA reads TGTGCCAGCAGCTTAGGAGTTGAACAAGAGACCCAGTACTTC. The V and J genes are TRBV7-2 and TRBJ2-5; D is unclear. Trimming removed 1 base at V and 2 bases at J, with 8 bases between. The CDR3 extends over 14 amino acids. Germline values: CDR1 SGHTA, CDR2 FQGNSA.

This clonotype was recorded a few times. This chain uses TRBV6-5 with TRBJ2-1; 7 bases map to TRBD2. V shed 0 bases and J 12 bases; nucleotides not matched to a gene: 5. Germline V gives CDR1 MNHEY, CDR2 SVGAGI. The CDR3 is made up of 13 amino acids. CDR3 amino acids: CASSYSSGGPQFF. CDR3 DNA: TGTGCCAGCAGTTACTCCTCGGGGGGTCCGCAGTTCTTC.

The sample holds a few counts of this clonotype. This chain connects TRBV4-3 to TRBJ2-5; 10 nucleotides align to TRBD1. The J call may be mistaken, given a closer DNA end match to TRBJ2-7. CDR3 length equals 15 residues. CDR1 and CDR2 (germline): LGHNA, YSLEER. The CDR3 reads CASSEQDRGTYEQYF. Here the CDR3 DNA reads TGCGCCAGCAGCGAACAGGACAGGGGGACCTACGAGCAGTACTTC.

The gene calls are TRBV5-6 and TRBJ1-1, with a weak D call TRBD1 (5 bases). V dropped 0 bases and J dropped 4 bases, with 10 bases sitting between them. Per germline, CDR1 SGHDT and CDR2 YYEEEE. There are 14 residues in the CDR3. The DNA of the CDR3 is TGTGCCAGCAGCTTGGACCTCGGGGGCACTGAAGCTTTCTTT. Amino acid sequence: CASSLDLGGTEAFF.

V gene TRBV24-1 combines with J gene TRBJ1-2; TRBD1 matches at 8 bases. V was clipped by 4 bases and J by 2 bases; unmatched bases: 8. CDR1 is KGHDR, CDR2 SFDVKD, per germline. The CDR3 consists of 16 residues. The CDR3 here is CATSDHTGGQNYGYTF. In DNA, the CDR3 is TGTGCCACCAGTGACCATACAGGGGGACAAAACTATGGCTACACCTTC.

The chain recombines TRBV5-1 with TRBJ2-2; 7 bases are shared with TRBD2. Germline trimming cut 5 bases from V and 6 bases from J; bases unmatched to any gene: 13. Germline V gives CDR1 SGHRS, CDR2 YFSETQ. This CDR3 has 16 residues. The CDR3, as DNA: TGCGCCAGCAGAGCTCAAGCGGGGCGGGAGTCCGGGGAGCTGTTTTTT. Translated: CASRAQAGRESGELFF. Based on the CDR3 plus reference TRBV5-1 and TRBJ2-2, the full variable domain is KAGVTQTPRYLIKTRGQQVTLSCSPISGHRSVSWYQQTPGQGLQFLFEYFSETQRNKGNFPGRFSGRQFSNSRSEMNVSTLELGDSALYLCASRAQAGRESGELFFGEGSRLTVL.

This sequence joins TRBV11-2 and TRBJ2-5; D unresolved. The better agreement between TRBJ2-7 and the DNA end casts doubt on the J call. CDR3 size: 13 residues. Germline values: CDR1 SGHAT, CDR2 FQNNGV. Here the CDR3 DNA reads TGTGCCAGCAGCTTAATGGCCGACTACGAGCAGTACTTC. This translates into CASSLMADYEQYF.

This clonotype turned up a few times. J is TRBJ2-1 and V is TRBV7-2; the D call may be TRBD1 or TRBD2 (6 bases each). The V end lost 8 bases, the J end lost 2 bases, and 16 bases lay between the germline ends. Germline CDR1 and CDR2: SGHTA and FQGNSA. There are 15 residues in the CDR3. In DNA, the CDR3 is TGTGCCAGCGGGGGTGGGGGCGGGGCCTACAATGAGCAGTTCTTC. Translation gives CASGGGGGAYNEQFF.

V and J are TRBV10-3 and TRBJ1-2; the match to TRBD1 covers 8 bases. The germline V gene encodes CDR1 ENHRY and CDR2 SYGVKD. The CDR3 is 19 residues long. The trim removed 4 bases at V and 7 bases at J, leaving 23 bases unmatched. For the CDR3, the DNA is TGTGCCATCAGTGGACAAGCTTCCCGGACAGGGCGAAATCAGCCTGGCTACACCTTC. Encoded protein: CAISGQASRTGRNQPGYTF.

Only a few counts were recorded for this clonotype. The CDR3 DNA is TGCGCCAGCAGCTTGGGGCAGGGACAAGAAAAACTGTTTTTT. Translating it yields CASSLGQGQEKLFF. V is TRBV5-1 and J is TRBJ1-4; D possibly corresponds to TRBD1 (6 bases). Germline V gene lookup returns CDR1 SGHRS and CDR2 YFSETQ. Trimming shortened V by 0 bases and J by 8 bases, and 11 bases separated the two germline ends. This CDR3 is 14 amino acids long.

V usage is TRBV7-9 and J usage is TRBJ2-1, with 7 bases that match TRBD2. Germline values: CDR1 SEHNR, CDR2 FQNEAQ (reference sequence). CDR3 size: 15 residues. The J segment lost 2 bases and the V segment lost 3 bases, leaving 4 bases of the junction unmatched. CDR3 in DNA: TGTGCCAGCAGCTTCGTAGCGGGCCCCTACAATGAGCAGTTCTTC. Translation: CASSFVAGPYNEQFF.